The 18 T cell receptor beta chains below all came from one sample that was sequenced in a study of blood T cell repertoires in COVID-19. Repertoires were generated with immunoSEQ multiplex PCR, while TCRdb's copy carries only in-frame clones and drops some. The data show approximately 150,000 clones, 70% to 90% seen once. The source material was peripheral blood. The receptors derive from a woman in her forties or fifties with COVID-19, enrolled during active disease.

Only one count was recorded for this clone. V and J are TRBV7-6 and TRBJ2-7; TRBD1 might be the D (6 bases). CDR1 and CDR2 from the germline V gene are SGHVS and FNYEAQ. The CDR3 runs 15 residues. With 5 bases removed from V and 4 bases from J, the gap between germline ends came to 18 bases. The CDR3 nucleotides are TGTGCCAGCAGCCCAGGGACAAGTCCTACTTACGAGCAGTACTTC. Translating it yields CASSPGTSPTYEQYF.

The chain carries TRBV6-5 and TRBJ2-1; 9 nucleotides line up with TRBD1. The germline CDR1 and CDR2 sequences are MNHEY and SVGAGI. V gave up 6 bases and J gave up 4 bases; unmatched junction bases: 4. The CDR3 totals 14 residues. CDR3 sequence (DNA): TGTGCCAGCAGGGGGACAGGGCCTTACAATGAGCAGTTCTTC. Its protein product is CASRGTGPYNEQFF.

The chain joins TRBV9 to TRBJ2-1, with 8 bases matching TRBD1. This CDR3 is 13 amino acids long. J gave up 7 bases and V 3 bases, and 3 bases lay outside the gene matches. CDR1 is SGDLS, CDR2 YYNGEE, per germline. CDR3 coding DNA: TGTGCCAGCAGCGAGGACAGGGTGAATGAGCAGTTCTTC. It encodes CASSEDRVNEQFF.

In this sample, this clone turned up a few times. The chain employs TRBV4-3 and TRBJ1-1; 7 bases fit TRBD1. This CDR3 region has 15 residues. Germline lookup yields CDR1 LGHNA and CDR2 YSLEER. After removal of 1 base from V and 3 bases from J, the junction contained 5 bases not matched to a gene. The chain's CDR3 is CASSQARDRDTEAFF. The CDR3 DNA follows: TGCGCCAGCAGCCAAGCCCGGGACAGAGACACTGAAGCTTTCTTT.

The rearrangement uses TRBV7-6 and TRBJ2-7; perhaps TRBD2 as D (5 bases). The CDR3 has 14 amino acids. V gave up 1 base and J gave up 4 bases, with 11 bases separating them. Germline loops: CDR1 SGHVS, CDR2 FNYEAQ. CDR3 in DNA: TGTGCCAGCAGCTTAGAAGAGGGTCAGTACGAGCAGTACTTC. This translates into CASSLEEGQYEQYF.

This clone has a single count. J is TRBJ2-2 and V is TRBV2, with TRBD1 matching 7 bases. This CDR3 is built from 13 residues. The V gene's germline CDR1 is SNHLY and CDR2 FYNNEI. The V gene end was trimmed by 8 bases and the J gene end by 4 bases; junction bases not matched to a gene: 4. The CDR3 sequence is CASQGVSTGELFF. The CDR3 region has the DNA TGTGCCAGCCAGGGGGTAAGCACCGGGGAGCTGTTTTTT.

This chain links TRBV10-3 with TRBJ1-3; TRBD1 might be the D (5 bases). This CDR3 is built from 16 residues. Trimming cost V 2 bases and J 0 bases, with 11 bases left between them. The germline CDR1 and CDR2 sequences are ENHRY and SYGVKD. This CDR3 is CAISEADRNSGNTIYF. CDR3 coding DNA: TGTGCCATCAGTGAGGCCGACAGAAACTCTGGAAACACCATATATTTT.

The chain couples TRBV3-1 (or the pseudogene TRBV3-2) to TRBJ1-1; 8 nucleotides agree with TRBD1. V trimming: 5 bases; J trimming: 11 bases; junction bases outside the gene matches: 10. The CDR3 sequence is 13 residues long. The germline V gene encodes CDR1 LGHDT and CDR2 YNNKEL (reference sequence). The CDR3 region has the DNA TGTGCCAGCAGCGACGCTTCAGGGGGCAAGGCTTTCTTT. Protein product: CASSDASGGKAFF.

The J gene is TRBJ1-1, the V gene TRBV19; the D gene is possibly TRBD1 (6 bases). The V and J ends lost 3 bases and 3 bases respectively, with 11 bases between them. The CDR3 spans 14 residues. The germline CDR1 and CDR2 sequences are LNHDA and SQIVND (reference sequence). The CDR3 reads CASSIRGLDTEAFF. CDR3 DNA sequence: TGTGCCAGTAGTATTAGGGGGTTGGACACTGAAGCTTTCTTT. The whole variable domain, remainder taken from reference TRBV19 and TRBJ1-1, is DGGITQSPKYLFRKEGQNVTLSCEQNLNHDAMYWYRQDPGQGLRLIYYSQIVNDFQKGDIAEGYSVSREKKESFPLTVTSAQKNPTAFYLCASSIRGLDTEAFFGQGTRLTVV.

The count of this clone is one. The gene calls are TRBV6-5 and TRBJ1-2; the match to TRBD1 covers 7 bases. The CDR3 consists of 11 residues. Germline values: CDR1 MNHEY, CDR2 SVGAGI. V was pared by 8 bases and J by 6 bases, with 3 bases of the junction left unmatched. The CDR3 region is CASRQGDGYTF. CDR3 DNA sequence: TGTGCCAGCCGACAGGGAGATGGCTACACCTTC.

A few counts support this clone. The rearrangement uses TRBV30 and TRBJ2-2; D call uncertain. CDR1 is GTSNPN and CDR2 is SVGIG in the germline V gene (reference sequence). V was clipped by 4 bases and J by 0 bases, with 6 bases between them. This CDR3 region has 13 residues. This CDR3 reads CAWITTNTGELFF. The CDR3 nucleotides are TGTGCCTGGATTACAACGAACACCGGGGAGCTGTTTTTT.

The gene calls are TRBV6-6 and TRBJ1-2; D gene unclear. Per germline, CDR1 MNHNY and CDR2 SVGAGI (reference sequence). The length of the CDR3 is 13 residues. Deletions cut 1 base from V and 6 bases from J, with 9 bases between. The CDR3 is CASSYYWANGYTF. CDR3 DNA sequence: TGTGCCAGCAGTTACTACTGGGCTAATGGCTACACCTTC.

The V gene is TRBV5-1, the J gene TRBJ2-3; TRBD1 might be the D (5 bases). CDR3 length: 15 residues. Germline lookup yields CDR1 SGHRS and CDR2 YFSETQ. Trimming cost V 0 bases and J 1 base, with 9 bases left between them. CDR3 nucleotides: TGCGCCAGCAGCTTGGGTGACAGCCGCACAGATACGCAGTATTTT. Its translation is CASSLGDSRTDTQYF.

This chain joins TRBV6-5 and TRBJ2-7, with 8 bases fitting TRBD1. This CDR3 is 15 amino acids long. V lost 6 bases to trimming and J lost 3 bases; unmatched junction nucleotides: 10. CDR1 MNHEY and CDR2 SVGAGI come from the germline V gene. The CDR3 sequence is CASRLETGEGYEQYF. The CDR3 DNA reads as TGTGCCAGCAGGCTAGAGACAGGGGAAGGCTACGAGCAGTACTTC.

The chain employs TRBV2 and TRBJ1-5, with D unresolved. The CDR3 sequence is 16 residues long. V lost 4 bases and J 0 bases, leaving 13 bases between the germline ends. Germline V gene sequence: CDR1 SNHLY, CDR2 FYNNEI. The CDR3 region has the DNA TGTGCCAGCAGTGCTAATAGTGCTTATAGCAATCAGCCCCAGCATTTT. Protein product: CASSANSAYSNQPQHF.

The chain combines TRBV19 with TRBJ2-1; 7 bases line up with TRBD1. Trimming took 5 bases from V and 6 from J; bases not matched to a gene: 13. This CDR3 is built from 16 residues. CDR1 and CDR2 from the germline V gene are LNHDA and SQIVND (reference sequence). CDR3 nucleotides: TGTGCCAGTAGTGTGGCGGAAGGGGGCCGCATCAATGAGCAGTTCTTC. Residues: CASSVAEGGRINEQFF.

The chain joins TRBV28 to TRBJ2-2; weak D call: TRBD1 (6 bases). The CDR3 is made up of 16 amino acids. The germline V and J ends were trimmed by 6 bases and 6 bases, with 20 bases remaining between them. Germline lookup yields CDR1 MDHEN and CDR2 SYDVKM. DNA for the CDR3: TGTGCCAGCAGCCTCTACAGGGAAATCGCCCCCGGGGAGCTGTTTTTT. Its protein is CASSLYREIAPGELFF.

The chain uses TRBV27 and TRBJ1-6; 7 bases are shared with TRBD1. The trim removed 3 bases at V and 6 bases at J, leaving 11 bases unmatched. This CDR3 contains 17 residues. Germline CDR1 MNHEY, CDR2 SMNVEV (reference sequence). For the CDR3, the DNA is TGTGCCAGCAGTTTCTACCCATTGGCAGGGGGTAATTCACCCCTCCACTTT. Its protein is CASSFYPLAGGNSPLHF.